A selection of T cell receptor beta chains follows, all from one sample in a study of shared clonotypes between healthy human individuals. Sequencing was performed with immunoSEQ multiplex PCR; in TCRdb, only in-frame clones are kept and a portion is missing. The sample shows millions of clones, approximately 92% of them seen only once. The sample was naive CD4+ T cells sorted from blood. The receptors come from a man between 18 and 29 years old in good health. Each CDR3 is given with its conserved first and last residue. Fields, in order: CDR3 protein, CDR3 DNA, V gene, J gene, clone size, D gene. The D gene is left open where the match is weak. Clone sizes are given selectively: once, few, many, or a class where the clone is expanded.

CDR3aa: CASSGPYRGSNEKLFF; CDR3nt: TGTGCCAGCAGTGGCCCGTACAGGGGGTCTAATGAAAAACTGTTTTTT; v_gene: TRBV28; j_gene: TRBJ1-4; abundance: NA; d_gene: TRBD1
CDR3aa: CASSPTPRQGAFGNTIYF; CDR3nt: TGTGCCAGCAGTCCCACCCCCCGACAGGGGGCTTTTGGAAACACCATATATTTT; v_gene: TRBV28; j_gene: TRBJ1-3; abundance: NA; d_gene: TRBD1
CDR3aa: CAISGGQTATDTQYF; CDR3nt: TGTGCCATCAGTGGTGGACAGACCGCCACAGATACGCAGTATTTT; v_gene: TRBV10-3; j_gene: TRBJ2-3; abundance: NA; d_gene: NA
CDR3aa: CAISESRLNTGELFF; CDR3nt: TGTGCCATCAGTGAGTCTAGACTGAACACCGGGGAGCTGTTTTTT; v_gene: TRBV10-3; j_gene: TRBJ2-2; abundance: NA; d_gene: NA
CDR3aa: CASSRTRAGGGTDTQYF; CDR3nt: TGTGCCAGCAGCCGAACCCGAGCGGGGGGAGGCACAGATACGCAGTATTTT; v_gene: TRBV4-2; j_gene: TRBJ2-3; abundance: NA; d_gene: TRBD2
CDR3aa: CASSRGRYNEQFF; CDR3nt: TGTGCCAGCTCCAGAGGACGGTACAATGAGCAGTTCTTC; v_gene: TRBV6-5; j_gene: TRBJ2-1; abundance: NA; d_gene: NA
CDR3aa: CASSVGGSANYGYTF; CDR3nt: TGTGCCAGCAGCGTAGGGGGCTCCGCTAACTATGGCTACACCTTC; v_gene: TRBV9; j_gene: TRBJ1-2; abundance: NA; d_gene: NA
CDR3aa: CASSLEAAYEQYF; CDR3nt: TGTGCCAGCAGCTTAGAGGCAGCGTACGAGCAGTACTTC; v_gene: TRBV7-2; j_gene: TRBJ2-7; abundance: NA; d_gene: NA
CDR3aa: CASSAVTGGVEQFF; CDR3nt: TGTGCCAGCAGCGCCGTCACAGGGGGCGTTGAGCAGTTCTTC; v_gene: TRBV9; j_gene: TRBJ2-1; abundance: once; d_gene: TRBD1
CDR3aa: CASSFDLRAYGYTF; CDR3nt: TGTGCCAGCAGCTTTGACCTGAGGGCCTATGGCTACACCTTC; v_gene: TRBV7-9; j_gene: TRBJ1-2; abundance: NA; d_gene: NA
CDR3aa: CASRRQGIGTDTQYF; CDR3nt: TGTGCCAGCAGGAGACAGGGGATTGGTACAGATACGCAGTATTTT; v_gene: TRBV6-4; j_gene: TRBJ2-3; abundance: NA; d_gene: TRBD1
CDR3aa: CASSLGRGRGPNYEQYF; CDR3nt: TGTGCCAGCAGCTTAGGCCGAGGGAGGGGGCCCAACTACGAGCAGTACTTC; v_gene: TRBV7-8; j_gene: TRBJ2-7; abundance: NA; d_gene: NA
CDR3aa: CASSSVGGTDTQYF; CDR3nt: TGCGCCAGCAGCTCCGTAGGGGGCACAGATACGCAGTATTTT; v_gene: TRBV5-1; j_gene: TRBJ2-3; abundance: once; d_gene: NA
CDR3aa: CASSLASQLNTEAFF; CDR3nt: TGTGCCAGCAGCTTAGCATCTCAGCTTAACACTGAAGCTTTCTTT; v_gene: TRBV7-8; j_gene: TRBJ1-1; abundance: NA; d_gene: NA
CDR3aa: CASSFYVAGYYYEQYF; CDR3nt: TGTGCCAGCAGCTTTTACGTCGCGGGTTACTACTACGAGCAGTACTTC; v_gene: TRBV5-5; j_gene: TRBJ2-7; abundance: NA; d_gene: NA
CDR3aa: CASTARGRNQPQHF; CDR3nt: TGTGCCAGCACCGCCCGGGGACGTAATCAGCCCCAGCATTTT; v_gene: TRBV6-5; j_gene: TRBJ1-5; abundance: NA; d_gene: NA
CDR3aa: CASGSGQSYETQYF; CDR3nt: TGTGCCAGCGGGTCGGGACAATCTTATGAGACCCAGTACTTC; v_gene: TRBV7-9; j_gene: TRBJ2-5; abundance: NA; d_gene: NA
CDR3aa: CASSMAQKNTGELFF; CDR3nt: TGTGCCAGTAGTATGGCACAGAAGAACACCGGGGAGCTGTTTTTT; v_gene: TRBV19; j_gene: TRBJ2-2; abundance: NA; d_gene: NA
CDR3aa: CASSSPQGWETQYF; CDR3nt: TGCGCCAGCAGCTCACCACAGGGGTGGGAGACCCAGTACTTC; v_gene: TRBV5-1; j_gene: TRBJ2-5; abundance: NA; d_gene: TRBD1
CDR3aa: CASSPSGSSPDTQYF; CDR3nt: TGCGCCAGCAGCCCAAGCGGGAGTTCGCCAGATACGCAGTATTTT; v_gene: TRBV5-1; j_gene: TRBJ2-3; abundance: NA; d_gene: TRBD2
CDR3aa: CASSLFAPGTEKLFF; CDR3nt: TGTGCCAGCAGTTTATTTGCGCCAGGGACTGAAAAACTGTTTTTT; v_gene: TRBV28; j_gene: TRBJ1-4; abundance: NA; d_gene: NA
CDR3aa: CASSPGSEETQYF; CDR3nt: TGTGCTAGCAGCCCAGGGAGCGAAGAGACCCAGTACTTC; v_gene: TRBV7-7; j_gene: TRBJ2-5; abundance: NA; d_gene: NA
CDR3aa: CASSQVRGELFF; CDR3nt: TGCGCCAGCAGCCAAGTGCGGGGGGAGCTGTTTTTT; v_gene: TRBV4-1; j_gene: TRBJ2-2; abundance: NA; d_gene: NA
CDR3aa: CASSAGTAGNTIYF; CDR3nt: TGTGCCAGCAGTGCCGGGACAGCCGGAAACACCATATATTTT; v_gene: TRBV6-1; j_gene: TRBJ1-3; abundance: NA; d_gene: TRBD1
CDR3aa: CSVEGDRVTEQFF; CDR3nt: TGCAGCGTTGAGGGGGACAGGGTAACTGAGCAGTTCTTC; v_gene: TRBV29-1; j_gene: TRBJ2-1; abundance: NA; d_gene: TRBD1
CDR3aa: CASSRGGSGPYEQYF; CDR3nt: TGTGCCAGCTCCCGCGGGGGAAGCGGTCCCTACGAGCAGTACTTC; v_gene: TRBV7-2; j_gene: TRBJ2-7; abundance: NA; d_gene: TRBD2
CDR3aa: CASSLSGSSYEQYF; CDR3nt: TGTGCCAGCAGTTTATCAGGGTCCTCCTACGAGCAGTACTTC; v_gene: TRBV28; j_gene: TRBJ2-7; abundance: NA; d_gene: NA
CDR3aa: CASSIDRTGPLHF; CDR3nt: TGTGCCAGTAGTATAGATCGGACAGGACCCCTCCACTTT; v_gene: TRBV19; j_gene: TRBJ1-6; abundance: NA; d_gene: TRBD1
CDR3aa: CAWRVGGTSTDTQYF; CDR3nt: TGTGCCTGGAGGGTGGGGGGGACTAGCACAGATACGCAGTATTTT; v_gene: TRBV30; j_gene: TRBJ2-3; abundance: NA; d_gene: TRBD2
CDR3aa: CASSQEGARGYTF; CDR3nt: TGCGCCAGCAGCCAAGAGGGGGCCCGGGGCTACACCTTC; v_gene: TRBV4-3; j_gene: TRBJ1-2; abundance: NA; d_gene: NA
CDR3aa: CASTNLMNTEAFF; CDR3nt: TGTGCCAGCACGAATTTAATGAACACTGAAGCTTTCTTT; v_gene: TRBV6-1; j_gene: TRBJ1-1; abundance: NA; d_gene: NA
CDR3aa: CASSQRDRGGTDTQYF; CDR3nt: TGCGCCAGCAGCCAACGGGACAGAGGAGGCACAGATACGCAGTATTTT; v_gene: TRBV4-1; j_gene: TRBJ2-3; abundance: NA; d_gene: TRBD1
CDR3aa: CASSQWSRGNTEAFF; CDR3nt: TGTGCCAGCAGCCAATGGTCCCGGGGGAACACTGAAGCTTTCTTT; v_gene: TRBV4-2; j_gene: TRBJ1-1; abundance: once; d_gene: NA
CDR3aa: CASSLVVVGRGTEAFF; CDR3nt: TGTGCCAGCAGCTTAGTGGTTGTAGGGAGGGGAACTGAAGCTTTCTTT; v_gene: TRBV7-2; j_gene: TRBJ1-1; abundance: NA; d_gene: NA
CDR3aa: CASSLGGATITDTQYF; CDR3nt: TGTGCCAGCAGCCTGGGGGGGGCCACTATCACAGATACGCAGTATTTT; v_gene: TRBV14; j_gene: TRBJ2-3; abundance: NA; d_gene: NA
CDR3aa: CASSAGHPYGYTF; CDR3nt: TGCGCCAGCAGTGCCGGACACCCCTATGGCTACACCTTC; v_gene: TRBV10-1; j_gene: TRBJ1-2; abundance: NA; d_gene: NA
CDR3aa: CASSLGGGGTYEQYF; CDR3nt: TGCGCCAGCAGCCTAGGGGGGGGCGGAACCTACGAGCAGTACTTC; v_gene: TRBV10-2; j_gene: TRBJ2-7; abundance: NA; d_gene: NA
CDR3aa: CASRVGTGTYEQYF; CDR3nt: TGTGCCAGCAGGGTGGGGACAGGGACCTACGAGCAGTACTTC; v_gene: TRBV2; j_gene: TRBJ2-7; abundance: NA; d_gene: TRBD1
CDR3aa: CARRRPIRDREGEQYF; CDR3nt: TGTGCCAGAAGGCGTCCAATCCGGGACAGGGAGGGCGAGCAGTACTTC; v_gene: TRBV5-3; j_gene: TRBJ2-7; abundance: NA; d_gene: TRBD1
CDR3aa: CASSYRGLGGYTF; CDR3nt: TGTGCCAGCAGTTACAGGGGGCTAGGCGGCTACACCTTC; v_gene: TRBV6-5; j_gene: TRBJ1-2; abundance: NA; d_gene: TRBD1
CDR3aa: CASSPEGVSPGDTQYF; CDR3nt: TGTGCCAGCTCGCCGGAGGGAGTTTCCCCAGGGGATACGCAGTATTTT; v_gene: TRBV18; j_gene: TRBJ2-3; abundance: NA; d_gene: NA
CDR3aa: CAISEGKTQYF; CDR3nt: TGTGCCATCAGCGAGGGGAAGACCCAGTACTTC; v_gene: TRBV10-3; j_gene: TRBJ2-5; abundance: once; d_gene: NA
CDR3aa: CASSQQGLTNEKLFF; CDR3nt: TGTGCCAGCAGCCAGCAAGGGTTAACTAATGAAAAACTGTTTTTT; v_gene: TRBV7-9; j_gene: TRBJ1-4; abundance: NA; d_gene: NA
CDR3aa: CASSPAAGATYEQYF; CDR3nt: TGTGCCAGCAGCCCTGCTGCCGGGGCAACCTACGAGCAGTACTTC; v_gene: TRBV14; j_gene: TRBJ2-7; abundance: NA; d_gene: NA
CDR3aa: CASSSPGPEGSSYEQYF; CDR3nt: TGTGCCAGCAGCTCCCCGGGGCCTGAGGGAAGCTCCTACGAGCAGTACTTC; v_gene: TRBV11-3; j_gene: TRBJ2-7; abundance: NA; d_gene: NA
CDR3aa: CASRQDGGYEQYF; CDR3nt: TGCGCCAGCAGACAGGACGGCGGGTACGAGCAGTACTTC; v_gene: TRBV10-1; j_gene: TRBJ2-7; abundance: NA; d_gene: NA
CDR3aa: CASRGPNRNEQFF; CDR3nt: TGTGCCAGTAGAGGACCGAACAGGAATGAGCAGTTCTTC; v_gene: TRBV19; j_gene: TRBJ2-1; abundance: NA; d_gene: NA
CDR3aa: CAISVLERGSTDTQYF; CDR3nt: TGTGCCATCAGTGTGTTGGAGCGGGGGAGCACAGATACGCAGTATTTT; v_gene: TRBV10-3; j_gene: TRBJ2-3; abundance: NA; d_gene: TRBD2
CDR3aa: CASSLAWASSEQYF; CDR3nt: TGTGCCAGCAGCTTAGCGTGGGCTAGCAGCGAGCAGTACTTC; v_gene: TRBV7-2; j_gene: TRBJ2-7; abundance: NA; d_gene: NA
CDR3aa: CAWSGRTDEAFF; CDR3nt: TGTGCCTGGAGCGGCAGGACAGACGAAGCTTTCTTT; v_gene: TRBV30; j_gene: TRBJ1-1; abundance: few; d_gene: NA